Below are 10 T cell receptor beta chains sequenced from a single sample in a study of blood T cell repertoires in COVID-19. Measured with immunoSEQ multiplex PCR; TCRdb has only the in-frame clones, and not every one. Here the sample spans roughly 500,000 clones, about 88% being singletons. Sequenced sample: peripheral blood. These receptors originate from a young man with COVID-19, enrolled during active disease.

The chain links TRBV6-2 or TRBV6-3 to TRBJ2-7, with D perhaps TRBD2 (5 bases). V shed 3 bases and J shed 7 bases, with 13 bases lying between them. The CDR3 contains 13 residues. In germline, CDR1 is MNHEY, CDR2 SVGEGT. The CDR3 coding sequence is TGTGCCAGCAGTTATCGGGGAACCGGGGAGCAGTACTTC. It codes for CASSYRGTGEQYF.

For this clone: Relative to the germline gene, one junction end is altered; a read error may explain this. The rearrangement uses TRBV7-7 and TRBJ2-4; D uncertain. CDR1 is SSHAT and CDR2 is FNYEAQ in the germline V gene (reference sequence). The CDR3 has 12 amino acids. This CDR3 is CASRSTPRLQYF. In DNA form, the CDR3 reads TGTGCTAGCAGAAGTACCCCTAGGCTTCAGTACTTC.

This clone showed up just once. The chain is built from TRBV3-1 (or the pseudogene TRBV3-2) and TRBJ2-5, with 11 bases identical to TRBD2. Per the germline V gene, CDR1 is LGHDT and CDR2 is YNNKEL (reference sequence). This CDR3 is built from 18 residues. Trimming cost V 4 bases and J 4 bases; bases outside gene matches: 14. CDR3 in DNA: TGTGCCAGCAGCCCCGATAGTGTGGTAGCGGGGGGGCCAGAGACCCAGTACTTC. It encodes CASSPDSVVAGGPETQYF.

The gene calls are TRBV24-1 and TRBJ2-2; 7 nucleotides line up with TRBD2. After removal of 3 bases from V and 3 bases from J, the junction contained 3 bases not matched to a gene. This CDR3 is 15 amino acids long. Germline loops: CDR1 KGHDR, CDR2 SFDVKD. CDR3 in DNA: TGTGCCACCAGTGATCCAGGGAGGGACACCGGGGAGCTGTTTTTT. As protein: CATSDPGRDTGELFF.

V and J are TRBV10-2 and TRBJ2-2; D is perhaps TRBD1 (6 bases). Per the germline V gene, CDR1 is WSHSY and CDR2 is SAAADI. The CDR3 extends over 15 amino acids. Trimming cost V 7 bases and J 4 bases, with 16 bases left between them. The CDR3 coding sequence is TGCGCCAGCACCCCCGTAGCAGGGGTCACCGGGGAGCTGTTTTTT. The encoded protein is CASTPVAGVTGELFF.

V and J are TRBV6-5 and TRBJ1-1, with a possible D match to TRBD1 (6 bases). The CDR3 totals 14 residues. V was cut by 0 bases and J by 7 bases, with 12 bases left in between. CDR1 and CDR2 (germline): MNHEY, SVGAGI. As DNA, the CDR3 is TGTGCCAGCAGTTACTCCGGGGGGGCGCGTGAAGCTTTCTTT. It yields the protein CASSYSGGAREAFF.

V is TRBV28 and J is TRBJ2-1; 9 bases align to TRBD2. The germline gives CDR1 MDHEN, CDR2 SYDVKM. The V and J ends lost 6 bases and 4 bases, in that order; junction bases with no gene match: 10. The CDR3 runs 16 residues. CDR3 coding DNA: TGTGCCAGCAGACCAGGAGCGGGGGGTACTTACAATGAGCAGTTCTTC. Amino acids: CASRPGAGGTYNEQFF.

The V and J genes are TRBV2 and TRBJ1-4; D is perhaps TRBD1 (5 bases). The CDR3 runs to 15 residues. V gave up 5 bases and J gave up 0 bases, with 10 bases separating them. Germline CDR1 and CDR2: SNHLY and FYNNEI. The CDR3 here is CASSIGHPTNEKLFF. The DNA for the CDR3 is TGTGCCAGCAGTATTGGACACCCAACTAATGAAAAACTGTTTTTT.

This chain joins TRBV19 and TRBJ2-7; 7 positions match TRBD2. Trimming removed 5 bases from V and 2 bases from J; junction bases left unmatched: 15. CDR1 is LNHDA, CDR2 SQIVND, per germline (reference sequence). This CDR3 is 17 amino acids long. This CDR3 reads CASSPIGLADSAYEQYF. The CDR3 nucleotides are TGTGCCAGTAGTCCGATCGGGCTAGCGGATAGTGCCTACGAGCAGTACTTC.

The chain combines TRBV24-1 with TRBJ2-5; 8 bases agree with TRBD2. CDR1 is KGHDR and CDR2 is SFDVKD in the germline V gene. Germline trimming cut 2 bases from V and 7 bases from J; bases unmatched to any gene: 11. This CDR3 is built from 16 residues. CDR3 residues: CATSDSLTSELSTQYF. DNA for the CDR3: TGTGCCACCAGTGATTCGCTGACTAGCGAGCTCTCGACCCAGTACTTC.